This passage covers 5 T cell receptor beta chains from one sample sequenced in a study of Graves' ophthalmopathy and Graves' hyperthyroidism. The sequenced template was RNA, covering the TCR beta CDR3 region. Following a first-round RT-PCR that used HTBI primers, a second-round multiplex PCR was carried out. Each CDR3 protein is one row after TCRdb ran MiXCR on the multiplex PCR reads. This repertoire shows roughly 50,000 distinct CDR3 sequences, roughly 52% found once; its top ten account for around 23%. Material: peripheral blood. These receptors were obtained from an adult man with Graves' ophthalmopathy.

The sample holds many counts of this clonotype. The chain has TRBV11-2 and TRBJ1-2, with a possible D match to TRBD1 (6 bases). Trimming stripped 3 bases from V and 4 bases from J, with 12 bases between. Germline V lookup: CDR1 SGHAT, CDR2 FQNNGV. There are 14 residues in the CDR3. The CDR3 DNA follows: TGTGCCAGCAGCTTTCCGGGACACAGCTATGGCTACACCTTC. It encodes CASSFPGHSYGYTF.

The V call is TRBV15, the J call TRBJ2-7; D is unclear. CDR3 length: 14 residues. Per germline, CDR1 LNHNV and CDR2 YYDKDF (reference sequence). Trimming took 0 bases from V and 3 from J, leaving 9 bases between them. The CDR3 loop is CATSRDRASYEQYF. The CDR3 nucleotides read TGTGCCACCAGCAGAGATCGGGCTAGCTACGAGCAGTACTTC. Full variable domain (remainder filled in from reference TRBV15 and TRBJ2-7): DAMVIQNPRYQVTQFGKPVTLSCSQTLNHNVMYWYQQKSSQAPKLLFHYYDKDFNNEADTPDNFQSRRPNTSFCFLDIRSPGLGDTAMYLCATSRDRASYEQYFGPGTRLTVT.

At least ten counts were recorded for this clonotype. The chain links TRBV9 to TRBJ2-3, with TRBD2 identical over 10 bases. This CDR3 is built from 16 residues. CDR1 and CDR2 from the germline V gene are SGDLS and YYNGEE. J lost 1 base, V lost 3 bases, and 5 bases had no gene match. As DNA, the CDR3 is TGTGCCAGCAGCGCCCTAGCGGGGGAGCGCACAGATACGCAGTATTTT. Its protein product is CASSALAGERTDTQYF.

The sample holds one count of this clonotype. The CDR3 nucleotides read TGTGCCAGCAGCCCACGGACAGGAATGTACGAGCAGTACTTC. Translating gives CASSPRTGMYEQYF. J is TRBJ2-7 and V is TRBV7-9; the match to TRBD1 covers 7 bases. This CDR3 is built from 14 residues. The J segment lost 4 bases and the V segment lost 5 bases, leaving 8 bases of the junction unmatched. From germline, CDR1 is SEHNR and CDR2 FQNEAQ (reference sequence).

The sample holds many counts of this clonotype. DNA for the CDR3: TGCGCCAGCAGCCAGGAACAGGGTTCGGGTGGAACTGAAGCTTTCTTT. This codes for CASSQEQGSGGTEAFF. V is TRBV4-1 and J is TRBJ1-1, with D possibly being TRBD1 (6 bases). CDR1 is MGHRA, CDR2 YSYEKL, per germline. CDR3 length: 16 residues. With 3 bases removed from V and 5 bases from J, the gap between germline ends came to 19 bases.